The rows below give T cell receptor beta chains drawn from one sample of a study of neoadjuvant anti-PD-1 for oral cavity cancer. Libraries were prepared by immunoSEQ multiplex PCR; TCRdb keeps only in-frame clonotypes and omits some of them. The sample has 30,000 to 40,000 clones; about 86% are singletons. The material was PBMCs, obtained before nivolumab (anti-PD-1) treatment. The receptors shown here come from a person aged 35-79 years with oral cavity squamous cell carcinoma. Both conserved end residues are part of each CDR3. D genes are given only for firm matches. Clone sizes are given selectively: once, few, many, or a class where the clone is expanded.

>11|.|few|TRBV7-2|TRBJ2-3
CASRNTDTQYF
TGTGCCAGCAGGAACACAGATACGCAGTATTTT
>14|.|.|TRBV5-1|TRBJ1-1
CASSLGGLLSEAFF
TGCGCCAGCAGCTTGGGGGGGTTATTGTCGGAAGCTTTCTTT
>13|.|.|TRBV18|TRBJ1-5
CASSPGSNQPQHF
TGTGCCAGCTCCCCGGGGAGCAATCAGCCCCAGCATTTT
>13|.|.|TRBV2|TRBJ1-1
CASSSLMNTEAFF
TGTGCCAGCAGTTCTCTCATGAACACTGAAGCTTTCTTT
>17|TRBD1|few|TRBV4-1|TRBJ1-2
CASSQEPNRGTNYGYTF
TGCGCCAGCAGCCAAGAGCCCAACAGGGGGACTAACTATGGCTACACCTTC
>16|TRBD2|.|TRBV27|TRBJ2-6
CASRSGGANGANVLTF
TGTGCCAGCAGGAGCGGGGGGGCAAATGGGGCCAACGTCCTGACTTTC
>12|.|.|TRBV5-1|TRBJ1-2
CASSVDRAGYTF
TGCGCCAGCAGCGTTGACAGAGCCGGCTACACCTTC
>14|.|few|TRBV9|TRBJ2-5
CASSVGTLSETQYF
TGTGCCAGCAGCGTGGGGACATTGTCGGAGACCCAGTACTTC
>15|.|once|TRBV11-2|TRBJ1-2
CASSLGLGGFDGYTF
TGTGCCAGCAGCTTAGGGCTCGGGGGGTTCGATGGCTACACCTTC
>14|.|.|TRBV5-6|TRBJ1-5
CASSLGGLEVAQHF
TGTGCCAGCAGCTTGGGGGGGCTCGAGGTAGCCCAGCATTTT
>17|.|once|TRBV19|TRBJ1-2
CASSIGLGPATPYGYTF
TGTGCCAGTAGTATCGGTCTGGGTCCGGCTACTCCCTATGGCTACACCTTC
>13|.|.|TRBV2|TRBJ1-1
CASSEEENTEAFF
TGTGCCAGCAGTGAAGAAGAGAACACTGAAGCTTTCTTT
>14|TRBD1|.|TRBV4-3|TRBJ1-2
CASSQKDRGLGYTF
TGCGCCAGCAGCCAAAAGGACAGGGGGCTCGGCTACACCTTC
>15|.|.|TRBV4-3|TRBJ2-7
CASSQAPGQVYEQYF
TGCGCCAGCAGCCAAGCCCCCGGGCAGGTTTACGAGCAGTACTTC
>15|TRBD1|.|TRBV10-2|TRBJ1-6
CASSDHQRDRSPLHF
TGCGCCAGCAGTGATCATCAGAGGGACAGATCACCCCTCCACTTT
>13|TRBD2|few|TRBV19|TRBJ2-7
CASSSSGGYEQYF
TGTGCCAGTAGCAGTAGCGGGGGCTACGAGCAGTACTTC
>14|.|.|TRBV7-6|TRBJ2-7
CASSPLAEFYEQYF
TGTGCCAGCTCCCCTCTAGCTGAATTCTACGAGCAGTACTTC
>12|.|.|TRBV6-1|TRBJ1-5
CASSEQVGPQHF
TGTGCCAGCAGTGAACAGGTAGGGCCCCAGCATTTT
>16|.|.|TRBV6-5|TRBJ2-6
CASSYEILPRANVLTF
TGTGCCAGCAGTTACGAGATCCTCCCCCGGGCCAACGTCCTGACTTTC
>15|.|.|TRBV2|TRBJ2-7
CASRTLLLTVYEQYF
TGTGCCAGCAGAACCCTCCTCCTGACGGTCTACGAGCAGTACTTC
>15|.|.|TRBV4-3|TRBJ1-1
CASSQEGVLNTEAFF
TGCGCCAGCAGCCAAGAGGGGGTCCTGAACACTGAAGCTTTCTTT
>16|TRBD2|.|TRBV7-2|TRBJ2-1
CASCRFSGGADGEQFF
TGTGCCAGCTGTCGATTTAGCGGGGGGGCGGATGGTGAGCAGTTCTTC
>14|.|.|TRBV11-3|TRBJ1-1
CASSLGAVNTEAFF
TGTGCCAGCAGCTTGGGGGCGGTGAACACTGAAGCTTTCTTT
>14|TRBD1|.|TRBV4-3|TRBJ2-5
CASSQGTGGETQYF
TGCGCCAGCAGCCAAGGGACAGGGGGGGAGACCCAGTACTTC
>15|TRBD1|.|TRBV7-3|TRBJ2-1
CASSWTGASYNEQFF
TGTGCCAGCAGCTGGACAGGGGCCTCCTACAATGAGCAGTTCTTC
>15|.|.|TRBV19|TRBJ1-6
CASKRFTGNNSPLHF
TGTGCCAGTAAACGGTTCACCGGGAACAATTCACCCCTCCACTTT
>15|TRBD1|.|TRBV7-3|TRBJ2-7
CASSSTGTGVGEQYF
TGTGCCAGCAGCTCCACCGGGACAGGGGTGGGCGAGCAGTACTTC
>14|.|.|TRBV10-3|TRBJ1-5
CAISEGGAWQPQHF
TGTGCCATCAGTGAGGGGGGGGCTTGGCAGCCCCAGCATTTT
>14|.|.|TRBV19|TRBJ1-4
CASTSGVENEKLFF
TGTGCCAGTACTTCCGGGGTAGAAAACGAAAAACTGTTTTTT
>15|.|.|TRBV6-1|TRBJ2-6
CASSEAGPGANVLTF
TGTGCCAGCAGTGAAGCGGGGCCTGGGGCCAACGTCCTGACTTTC
>14|.|.|TRBV5-4|TRBJ1-1
CASKTMGANTEAFF
TGTGCCAGCAAAACTATGGGGGCGAACACTGAAGCTTTCTTT